Sequencing of this TCR beta chain was carried out in a study of T cells expressing NK-cell markers. Study context: CD3+CD56+NKG2C+, CD3+CD56+NKG2C- and CD3+CD56-NKG2C+ T cells, once sorted, supplied the TCR beta repertoires. Overall study findings and caveats: It remained uncertain whether the expanded NKG2C+ T cell clones were specific for HCMV antigens.

Template switching by 5'RACE with UMIs generated the TCR beta cDNA. From the 5' RACE reads, TCRdb lists one entry per CDR3 protein and no DNA. The data show some 500,000 distinct CDR3 sequences, and the top ten clones hold under 1.5%. In regard to this clonotype: Antigen specificity is unknown.

Germline V gene lookup returns CDR1 KGHDR and CDR2 SFDVKD. This CDR3 has 15 amino acids. Sequenced input: blood T cells: a sorted CD56 or NKG2C T cell subset, CD4+ or CD8+ T cells, or bulk PBMC T cells (not recorded which). The chain links TRBV24-1 to TRBJ2-1; TCRdb reports TRBD1, a call that lacks DNA to check it against. The source is a woman between 45 and 60 years old in good health. The CDR3 sequence is CATSDYRDRDNEQFF.